This record covers a single T cell receptor beta chain. Both 60 Vbeta primers and 13 Jbeta primers went into the PCR. Assay used: immunoSEQ multiplex PCR; TCRdb lists only in-frame clones, some missing. This sample has around 200,000 clones, with approximately 82% found just once. The data derive from a study of cytomegalovirus exposure and HLA in healthy donors. The sequenced sample was PBMCs. The clonotype comes from a woman aged 35 to 49 in good health and CMV-seronegative.

The CDR3 sequence is CASSSSPTSGGAFF. The CDR3 DNA follows: TGTGCCAGCAGCTCTAGCCCCACATCGGGGGGAGCTTTCTTT. The gene calls are TRBV7-2 and TRBJ1-1; maybe TRBD1 (5 bases). CDR1 SGHTA and CDR2 FQGNSA come from the germline V gene. CDR3 size: 14 residues. The V and J ends lost 4 bases and 10 bases respectively, with 19 bases between them.